Listed here is a single T cell receptor (beta chain). Its antigen is not known. This record belongs to a study of PD-1 blockade in classical Hodgkin lymphoma. Study observations and caveats: Newly diagnosed patients were said to have less baseline TCR diversity than healthy donors did. Why repertoires differed is undefined; disease activity or prior therapy possibly contributed. Complete responders had baseline diversity similar to newly diagnosed patients.

Time point noted: cycle 4 day 1 (C4D1), after less than 7 weeks of nivolumab. All trial patients relapsed after autologous stem cell transplantation. Thawed PBMCs yielded CD4+ T cells through magnetic negative selection. This CDR3 comprises 15 residues. The germline V gene has CDR1 SGHVS and CDR2 FNYEAQ. V was trimmed by 5 bases and J by 0 bases, leaving 10 bases between them. Sequencing used immunoSEQ multiplex PCR; TCRdb keeps in-frame clones, though not all of them. The repertoire holds under 30,000 clones, with 85% to 90% as singletons. The J gene is TRBJ2-2, the V gene TRBV7-6; possible D gene TRBD1, 6 bases. The receptor was isolated from a human donor with classical Hodgkin lymphoma. The specimen was CD4+ T cells from blood, collected before the fourth cycle of nivolumab. DNA of the CDR3: TGTGCCAGCAGCATGGGACACGCGAACACCGGGGAGCTGTTTTTT. Translating gives CASSMGHANTGELFF.